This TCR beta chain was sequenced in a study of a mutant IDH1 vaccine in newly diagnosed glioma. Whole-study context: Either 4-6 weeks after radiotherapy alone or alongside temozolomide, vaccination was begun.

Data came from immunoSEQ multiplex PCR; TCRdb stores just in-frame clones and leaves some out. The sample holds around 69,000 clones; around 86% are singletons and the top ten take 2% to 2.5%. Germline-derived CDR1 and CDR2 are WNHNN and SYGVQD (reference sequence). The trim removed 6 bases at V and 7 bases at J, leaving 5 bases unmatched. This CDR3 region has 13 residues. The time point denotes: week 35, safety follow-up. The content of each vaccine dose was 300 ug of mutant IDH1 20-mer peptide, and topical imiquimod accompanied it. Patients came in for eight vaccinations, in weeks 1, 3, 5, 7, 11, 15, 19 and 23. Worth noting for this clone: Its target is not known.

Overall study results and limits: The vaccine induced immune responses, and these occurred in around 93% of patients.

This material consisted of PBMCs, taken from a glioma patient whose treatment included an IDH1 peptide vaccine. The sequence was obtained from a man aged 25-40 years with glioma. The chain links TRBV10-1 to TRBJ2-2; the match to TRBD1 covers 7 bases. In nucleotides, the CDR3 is TGCGCCAGCAGGAACAGGGGCGACGGGGAGCTGTTTTTT. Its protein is CASRNRGDGELFF.